These 26 T cell receptor beta chains were all obtained from the same sample, sequenced in a study of OX40 agonist ivuxolimab in advanced cancers. Some clones are missing from TCRdb's copy, which holds only in-frame ones; the method was immunoSEQ multiplex PCR. The sample carries tens of thousands of clones, approximately 89% recorded once. The sample in question was CD4+ or CD8+ T cells sorted from blood, obtained in a trial of the OX40 agonist ivuxolimab. These receptor sequences come from an adult with an advanced solid tumor such as melanoma, head and neck, liver or kidney cancer.

This clone was seen once. This sequence joins TRBV9 and TRBJ2-1; no clear D. The V gene's germline CDR1 is SGDLS and CDR2 YYNGEE. Trimming removed 3 bases from V and 0 bases from J, with 7 bases in between. There are 14 residues in the CDR3. CDR3 nucleotide sequence: TGTGCCAGCAGCGAGAGCAGCTCCTACAATGAGCAGTTCTTC. This encodes CASSESSSYNEQFF.

CDR3 protein: CASSSDREYSNQPQHF. The DNA for the CDR3 is TGTGCCAGCTCATCCGACAGGGAGTATAGCAATCAGCCCCAGCATTTT. V and J are TRBV18 and TRBJ1-5; TRBD1 matches 7 bases. The CDR3 loop spans 16 amino acids. V shed 5 bases and J 0 bases; nucleotides not matched to a gene: 7. Germline CDR1 reads KGHSH; CDR2 reads LQKENI.

A few counts support this clone. The CDR3 reads CASSVTGTSNTEAFF. In nucleotides, the CDR3 is TGTGCCAGCAGCGTTACCGGGACATCGAACACTGAAGCTTTCTTT. The chain recombines TRBV9 with TRBJ1-1; tentatively, D is TRBD1 (6 bases). CDR1 and CDR2 (germline): SGDLS, YYNGEE. The CDR3 runs to 15 residues. The V gene lost 2 bases and the J gene lost 1 base, with 12 bases spanning the gap.

The J gene is TRBJ1-2, the V gene TRBV23-1; tentative D call: TRBD1 (5 bases). TRBV23-1 is an ORF, with its function uncertain. This CDR3 spans 15 amino acids. V was clipped by 2 bases and J by 3 bases, with 13 bases between them. This CDR3 is CASSQGQQGDYGYTF. In nucleotides, the CDR3 is TGCGCCAGCAGTCAAGGACAACAAGGGGACTATGGCTACACCTTC.

The chain recombines TRBV7-9 with TRBJ1-1; no firm D call. CDR3 length equals 14 residues. Germline V gene lookup returns CDR1 SEHNR and CDR2 FQNEAQ (reference sequence). The V end was cut by 5 bases, the J end by 3 bases, with 13 bases between. CDR3 sequence reads: CASSPQSWDTEAFF. Here the CDR3 DNA reads TGTGCCAGCAGCCCGCAGAGCTGGGACACTGAAGCTTTCTTT.

This chain connects TRBV6-5 to TRBJ1-3; no reliable D call. The germline gives CDR1 MNHEY, CDR2 SVGAGI. This CDR3 has 14 amino acids. The germline V and J ends were trimmed by 6 bases and 4 bases, with 13 bases remaining between them. The chain's CDR3 is CASRRLSGGNTIYF. DNA of the CDR3: TGTGCCAGCAGAAGGTTATCGGGCGGAAACACCATATATTTT.

The genes are TRBV2 and TRBJ2-3; no clear D gene. Germline lookup yields CDR1 SNHLY and CDR2 FYNNEI. The V and J ends lost 6 bases and 0 bases respectively, with 10 bases between them. The length of the CDR3 is 14 residues. The CDR3 is CASRGKGSTDTQYF. For the CDR3, the DNA is TGTGCCAGCAGGGGTAAGGGCAGCACAGATACGCAGTATTTT.

The genes are TRBV7-2 and TRBJ2-3; D unclear. Germline V CDR1 and CDR2: SGHTA, FQGNSA. The CDR3 spans 13 residues. The V gene lost 2 bases and the J gene lost 0 bases, with 3 bases spanning the gap. The CDR3 region is CASSLPSTDTQYF. The CDR3 DNA reads TGTGCCAGCAGCTTACCTAGCACAGATACGCAGTATTTT. The full variable domain, with the rest looked up from reference TRBV7-2 and TRBJ2-3, is GAGVSQSPSNKVTEKGKDVELRCDPISGHTALYWYRQSLGQGLEFLIYFQGNSAPDKSGLPSDRFSAERTGGSVSTLTIQRTQQEDSAVYLCASSLPSTDTQYFGPGTRLTVL.

V and J are TRBV7-2 and TRBJ1-6; D uncertain. Deletions cut 1 base from V and 10 bases from J, with 5 bases between. Germline lookup yields CDR1 SGHTA and CDR2 FQGNSA. This CDR3 contains 12 residues. CDR3 in DNA: TGTGCCAGCAGCTTAGTTAGCTCACCCCTCCACTTT. This encodes CASSLVSSPLHF.

This sequence joins TRBV6-6 and TRBJ1-5, with TRBD1 matching 10 bases. The J segment lost 7 bases and the V segment lost 6 bases, leaving 3 bases of the junction unmatched. Germline CDR1 and CDR2: MNHNY and SVGAGI (reference sequence). CDR3 length: 13 amino acids. The CDR3 reads CASRGDRGQPQHF. The CDR3 DNA reads TGTGCCAGCAGGGGGGACAGGGGCCAGCCCCAGCATTTT.

This clone was seen a handful of times. The chain is built from TRBV2 and TRBJ1-6, with D possibly TRBD1 on 5 matching bases. Germline V CDR1 and CDR2: SNHLY, FYNNEI. The CDR3 has 14 residues. Trimming removed 9 bases at V and 6 bases at J, with 15 bases between. CDR3 nucleotide sequence: TGTGCCAGGGGGGGAGTGGCGGCTAATTCACCCCTCCACTTT. Protein product: CARGGVAANSPLHF.

The rearrangement uses TRBV5-4 and TRBJ1-1, with 10 bases identical to TRBD1. Looked up from germline, CDR1 is SGHNT and CDR2 is YYREEE (reference sequence). After removal of 1 base from V and 3 bases from J, the junction contained 9 bases not matched to a gene. This CDR3 has 17 amino acids. The CDR3: CASSLPDRGRIHTEAFF. The CDR3, as DNA: TGTGCCAGCAGCTTGCCAGACAGGGGGCGCATCCACACTGAAGCTTTCTTT.

This chain joins TRBV7-9 and TRBJ1-1, with D uncertain. CDR3 size: 13 residues. CDR1 and CDR2 (germline): SEHNR, FQNEAQ (reference sequence). V lost 1 base to trimming and J lost 8 bases, with 11 bases between them. This CDR3 reads CASSLGRGVEAFF. The CDR3 bases are TGTGCCAGCAGCTTAGGCCGTGGGGTCGAAGCTTTCTTT.

This sequence joins TRBV2 and TRBJ2-1, with TRBD2 matching 10 bases. The germline gives CDR1 SNHLY, CDR2 FYNNEI. V dropped 10 bases and J dropped 0; count of bases not matched to a gene: 6. This CDR3 is 15 amino acids long. The CDR3 reads CATRGLADSYNEQFF. Written as DNA, the CDR3 is TGTGCCACCAGAGGACTAGCGGACTCCTACAATGAGCAGTTCTTC.

V gene TRBV19 combines with J gene TRBJ1-5; 8 bases line up with TRBD1. The germline V gene has CDR1 LNHDA and CDR2 SQIVND (reference sequence). The CDR3 spans 15 residues. The V segment lost 1 base and the J segment 6 bases; nucleotides outside the gene matches: 5. The CDR3 reads CASSIVGQAIQPQHF. DNA of the CDR3: TGTGCCAGTAGTATAGTGGGACAGGCGATTCAGCCCCAGCATTTT.

This clone was recorded only once. The J gene is TRBJ2-7, the V gene TRBV4-3; D possibly corresponds to TRBD1 (5 bases). Germline lookup yields CDR1 LGHNA and CDR2 YSLEER. Deletions cut 0 bases from V and 1 base from J, with 13 bases between. The CDR3 consists of 16 residues. The CDR3 coding sequence is TGCGCCAGCAGCCAAGATCTACCCAGGGTATCCTACGAGCAGTACTTC. The encoded protein is CASSQDLPRVSYEQYF.

This chain joins TRBV7-8 and TRBJ1-2, with D perhaps matching TRBD1 (5 bases). Germline-derived CDR1 and CDR2 are SGHVS and FQNEAQ. This CDR3 spans 15 amino acids. Trimming shortened V by 4 bases and J by 2 bases, and 14 bases separated the two germline ends. CDR3 protein: CASSSQGIPNYGYTF. Here the CDR3 DNA reads TGTGCCAGCAGCTCTCAGGGTATCCCGAACTATGGCTACACCTTC.

The CDR3 sequence is CASMSAEQFF. CDR3 DNA: TGTGCCAGCATGTCTGCTGAGCAGTTCTTC. V and J are TRBV6-1 and TRBJ2-1; no clear D gene. Trimming took off 7 bases at V and 9 bases at J, with 7 bases between the two ends. This CDR3 comprises 10 residues. Germline V gene sequence: CDR1 MNHNS, CDR2 SASEGT.

The rearrangement links TRBV29-1 to TRBJ2-3; 7 positions match TRBD1. This CDR3 is 14 amino acids long. With V trimmed by 4 bases and J by 7 bases, 11 bases remained unmatched. Germline V gene lookup returns CDR1 SQVTM and CDR2 ANQGSEA. The CDR3 spells CSVVRDRIPYTQYF. The CDR3 DNA sequence: TGCAGCGTTGTAAGGGACAGAATACCCTATACGCAGTATTTT.

The rearrangement links TRBV9 to TRBJ1-5; D uncertain. Germline lookup yields CDR1 SGDLS and CDR2 YYNGEE. V dropped 0 bases and J dropped 4 bases, with 11 bases sitting between them. This CDR3 is 15 amino acids long. The CDR3: CASSVGPDGNQPQHF. CDR3 DNA sequence: TGTGCCAGCAGCGTAGGACCAGACGGGAATCAGCCCCAGCATTTT.

Notes on this clone: Other DNA sequences in the same sample also yield this CDR3. V is TRBV7-2 and J is TRBJ2-6; possible D gene TRBD2, 6 bases. Germline CDR1 reads SGHTA; CDR2 reads FQGNSA. Trimming took off 5 bases at V and 2 bases at J, with 13 bases between the two ends. This CDR3 has 16 residues. CDR3 coding DNA: TGTGCCAGCAGCCCACAAGGAGGGGCTGGGGCCAACGTCCTGACTTTC. Amino acids: CASSPQGGAGANVLTF.

CDR3: CASAGLIHGYTF. DNA for the CDR3: TGCGCCAGCGCTGGACTTATACATGGCTACACCTTC. This chain connects TRBV10-1 to TRBJ1-2; D not certain. With 8 bases removed from V and 6 bases from J, the gap between germline ends came to 13 bases. The CDR3 sequence is 12 residues long. Germline V gives CDR1 WNHNN, CDR2 SYGVQD (reference sequence).

J is TRBJ2-2 and V is TRBV7-8, with D tentatively TRBD2 (6 bases). Trimming removed 0 bases from V and 5 bases from J, with 10 bases in between. This CDR3 contains 15 residues. CDR1 and CDR2 (germline): SGHVS, FQNEAQ. This CDR3 reads CASSLASSATGELFF. CDR3 bases: TGTGCCAGCAGCTTAGCATCTAGCGCAACCGGGGAGCTGTTTTTT.

The V gene is TRBV5-4, the J gene TRBJ2-7, with 12 bases that match TRBD2. The CDR3 sequence is 15 residues long. The V gene's germline CDR1 is SGHNT and CDR2 YYREEE (reference sequence). The V gene end was trimmed by 4 bases and the J gene end by 3 bases; junction bases not matched to a gene: 5. As DNA, the CDR3 is TGTGCCAGCAGCCCGGGACTAGCGGGTCACTACGAGCAGTACTTC. This gives the protein CASSPGLAGHYEQYF.

This chain links TRBV14 with TRBJ1-2; TRBD1 is a possible D gene (6 bases). V dropped 4 bases and J dropped 5 bases, with 11 bases sitting between them. The CDR3 spans 13 residues. Germline values: CDR1 SGHDN, CDR2 FVKESK. In DNA, the CDR3 is TGTGCCAGCAGCCCTTTGACAGGATATGGCTACACCTTC. Translated: CASSPLTGYGYTF.

The gene calls are TRBV5-1 and TRBJ2-2, with 9 nucleotides matching TRBD2. Germline values: CDR1 SGHRS, CDR2 YFSETQ. CDR3 length: 16 residues. With V trimmed by 1 base and J by 4 bases, 5 bases remained unmatched. Here the CDR3 reads CASSLYSGGGTGELFF. For the CDR3, the DNA is TGCGCCAGCAGCTTGTATAGCGGGGGAGGCACCGGGGAGCTGTTTTTT.